The rows below give T cell receptor beta chains drawn from one sample of a study of vaccination effects on CD4 cells after COVID-19. The protocol was immunoSEQ multiplex PCR, while the TCRdb copy is restricted to in-frame clones and leaves out a portion. This table holds 55,000 or so clones, roughly 70% found once. The antigens these receptors bind are not known. This specimen consisted of CD4+ T cells from PBMCs cultured with SARS-CoV-2 spike peptides, obtained before COVID-19 vaccination. Receptors originate from a human donor who received a COVID-19 vaccine. The CDR3 runs from the conserved cysteine through the conserved F or W. Fields, in order: D gene, clone size, J gene, V gene, CDR3 DNA, CDR3 protein. A D gene is named only where the DNA matches it firmly. Rows give clone size only sometimes, using once, few, many, or a class for an expanded clone.

>TRBD1|NA|TRBJ1-4|TRBV30
TGTGCCTGGAACAGGGGGGATTATGAAAAACTGTTTTTT
CAWNRGDYEKLFF
>NA|few|TRBJ2-2|TRBV19
TGTGCCAGTAGGGCCCCAGTGAACACCGGGGAGCTGTTTTTT
CASRAPVNTGELFF
>NA|once|TRBJ2-5|TRBV3-1/TRBV3-2
TGTGCCAGCAGCCAAGAGGGCGCCCGGTTGGGGACCCAGTACTTC
CASSQEGARLGTQYF
>NA|NA|TRBJ1-2|TRBV13
TGTGCCAGCAGCTTAGGGGCTTACAAGGGGTATGGCTACACCTTC
CASSLGAYKGYGYTF
>NA|NA|TRBJ2-1|TRBV5-1
TGCGCCAGCAGCTTGGATGCTAGTCGCTCCTACAATGAGCAGTTCTTC
CASSLDASRSYNEQFF
>NA|NA|TRBJ2-1|TRBV5-1
TGCGCCAGCAGCTTGGAGGGGGGAAGCTACAATGAGCAGTTCTTC
CASSLEGGSYNEQFF
>NA|NA|TRBJ2-1|TRBV24-1
TGTGCCACCAGCGAGGGAGCAGGGGGGTCCTACAATGAGCAGTTCTTC
CATSEGAGGSYNEQFF
>NA|NA|TRBJ1-1|TRBV18
TGTGCCAGCTCACCAAAGCACGGGGTATACACTGAAGCTTTCTTT
CASSPKHGVYTEAFF
>NA|NA|TRBJ2-7|TRBV28
TGTGCCAGCAGTTCGGGACCCATCTACGAGCAGTACTTC
CASSSGPIYEQYF
>NA|NA|TRBJ2-7|TRBV20-1
TGCAGTGCTAGTGCTCACAGGGCCGAGCAGTACTTC
CSASAHRAEQYF
>TRBD2|few|TRBJ2-7|TRBV18
TGTGCCAGCTCACCAAGGTCGGGGCTAGCGGGACACCTCTACTACGAGCAGTACTTC
CASSPRSGLAGHLYYEQYF
>NA|few|TRBJ2-7|TRBV18
TGTGCCAGCCGGGACGGAACCTACGAGCAGTACTTC
CASRDGTYEQYF
>NA|NA|TRBJ1-2|TRBV9
TGTGCCAGCAGCGGAAAGCTTACGGGGGGGCGTAGTGGCTACACCTTC
CASSGKLTGGRSGYTF
>TRBD2|NA|TRBJ2-5|TRBV7-6
TGTGCCAGCAGCCCCTCTAGCGGAAGAGAGACCCAGTACTTC
CASSPSSGRETQYF
>TRBD2|once|TRBJ2-7|TRBV9
TGTGCCAGCAGCGTAGGGACTAGCGGGAGTGGTCGCGTCTACGAGCAGTACTTC
CASSVGTSGSGRVYEQYF
>NA|once|TRBJ1-2|TRBV4-2
TGTGCCAGCAGCCAAGAAGAGCAGGACGGGCGTTATGGCTACACCTTC
CASSQEEQDGRYGYTF
>NA|once|TRBJ2-7|TRBV5-1
TGCGCCAGCAGCTTCGAGGGTGGCGAGCAGTACTTC
CASSFEGGEQYF
>NA|NA|TRBJ2-2|TRBV10-3
TGTGCCATCAGGGCAGAGAACACCGGGGAGCTGTTTTTT
CAIRAENTGELFF
>TRBD1|NA|TRBJ1-5|TRBV6-2/TRBV6-3
TGTGCCAGCAGTCAACCCGGGACAGTTAGCAATCAGCCCCAGCATTTT
CASSQPGTVSNQPQHF
>TRBD1|NA|TRBJ2-1|TRBV2
TGTGCCAGCAGTTCGAGACAGGGGGCCTACAATGAGCAGTTCTTC
CASSSRQGAYNEQFF
>NA|NA|TRBJ2-6|TRBV5-8
TGTGCCAGCAGCTTGGTCCCCTCTGGGGCCAACGTCCTGACTTTC
CASSLVPSGANVLTF
>NA|NA|TRBJ2-2|TRBV5-1
TGCGCCAGCAGCTTCCCCGGGGAGCTGTTTTTT
CASSFPGELFF
>NA|NA|TRBJ1-1|TRBV30
TGTGCCTTTGGGACGGAGAACACTGAAGCTTTCTTT
CAFGTENTEAFF
>NA|NA|TRBJ2-3|TRBV9
TGTGCCAGCAGCGTAGACCGGGGCGGGAGCACAGATACGCAGTATTTT
CASSVDRGGSTDTQYF
>TRBD1|NA|TRBJ2-7|TRBV3-1/TRBV3-2
TGTGCCAGCAGCCCCGGGACAGGGGGCGTGCAGTACTTC
CASSPGTGGVQYF
>TRBD2|few|TRBJ2-3|TRBV5-1
TGCGCCAGCAGCAGGACTAGCGGGAGGGCAGATACGCAGTATTTT
CASSRTSGRADTQYF
>TRBD1|NA|TRBJ1-4|TRBV6-2/TRBV6-3
TGTGCCAGCAGCCCGCCAGGGGGCCGGTATGAAAAACTGTTTTTT
CASSPPGGRYEKLFF
>NA|NA|TRBJ2-3|TRBV7-6
TGTGCCAGCAGCTTCTCACGAGGGACTAGCACAGATACGCAGTATTTT
CASSFSRGTSTDTQYF
>NA|NA|TRBJ1-2|TRBV11-1
TGTGCCAGCAGCTTAAGGGGAGCGTCTGCTAACTATGGCTACACCTTC
CASSLRGASANYGYTF
>TRBD2|few|TRBJ2-3|TRBV5-1
TGCGCCAGCAAGGAACTAGCGGGAGGGCCGGGGACAGATACGCAGTATTTT
CASKELAGGPGTDTQYF
>TRBD2|NA|TRBJ2-1|TRBV5-1
TGCGCCAGCAGTCGGGGGGGGGAGAGCTCCTACAATGAGCAGTTCTTC
CASSRGGESSYNEQFF
>NA|NA|TRBJ2-7|TRBV18
TGTGCCAGCTCACCACCGCGGCAGTCCTACGAGCAGTACTTC
CASSPPRQSYEQYF
>NA|once|TRBJ1-3|TRBV6-5
TGTGCCAGCAAATATCGTATCTCTGGAAACACCATATATTTT
CASKYRISGNTIYF
>TRBD1|NA|TRBJ2-7|TRBV29-1
TGCAGCGTTCTCTCGAACGACAGGGGCCGGTCCGAGCAGTACTTC
CSVLSNDRGRSEQYF
>TRBD1|once|TRBJ2-7|TRBV5-1
TGCGCCAGCAGCTTAACAGGGGGCTTACCCTACTACGAGCAGTACTTC
CASSLTGGLPYYEQYF
>NA|NA|TRBJ1-1|TRBV6-5
TGTGCCAGCAGTTACGAGGGCACATACACTGAAGCTTTCTTT
CASSYEGTYTEAFF
>NA|NA|TRBJ2-7|TRBV12-3/TRBV12-4
TGTGCCAGCAGTTTAGGGGGAGGCGAGCAGTACTTC
CASSLGGGEQYF
>NA|NA|TRBJ2-2|TRBV5-6
TGTGCCAGCAACAGGAAGGAGCGGAGGTACACCGGGGAGCTGTTTTTT
CASNRKERRYTGELFF
>NA|NA|TRBJ2-7|TRBV6-5
TGTGCCAGCACTTCTGCGGGGGCAGGGAACTACGAGCAGTACTTC
CASTSAGAGNYEQYF
>NA|NA|TRBJ1-2|TRBV28
TGTGCCAGCAGTTTATCTAACTATGGCTACACCTTC
CASSLSNYGYTF
>NA|NA|TRBJ1-1|TRBV10-3
TGTGCCATCAGCAGGGGAGAGGGGAACACTGAAGCTTTCTTT
CAISRGEGNTEAFF
>TRBD2|NA|TRBJ2-7|TRBV28
TGTGCCAGCAGTCCCCCCGGGGGTAGCGGGAGATCCTACGAGCAGTACTTC
CASSPPGGSGRSYEQYF
>NA|NA|TRBJ1-4|TRBV4-3
TGCGCCAGCAGCCAAGTTTTAGGGCCAAATGAAAAACTGTTTTTT
CASSQVLGPNEKLFF
>NA|NA|TRBJ1-3|TRBV9
TGTGCCAGCAGCGTAGAGGGCGGAAACACCATATATTTT
CASSVEGGNTIYF
>NA|NA|TRBJ1-1|TRBV5-6
TGTGCCAGCAGCTTGCCCTTTGGGACGACAAGTGAAGCTTTCTTT
CASSLPFGTTSEAFF
>TRBD2|NA|TRBJ2-1|TRBV4-3
TGCGCCAGCAGCCGCCTGGGACTAGCGGGGGTCAATGAGCAGTTCTTC
CASSRLGLAGVNEQFF
>NA|NA|TRBJ2-2|TRBV25-1
TGTGCCAGCAGTGATCTTAGAAGGAGCACCGGGGAGCTGTTTTTT
CASSDLRRSTGELFF
>NA|few|TRBJ2-3|TRBV7-2
TGTGCCAGCAGCCCACGTGGACAGAGAGCAGATACGCAGTATTTT
CASSPRGQRADTQYF
>TRBD1|once|TRBJ1-2|TRBV4-1
TGCGCCAGCAGCCTCGGAGCCCAGGGGGCGGAGTATGGCTACACCTTC
CASSLGAQGAEYGYTF
>NA|NA|TRBJ1-2|TRBV28
TGTGCCAGCAGTCCCTCTCCTGAGAGCTATGGCTACACCTTC
CASSPSPESYGYTF
>NA|NA|TRBJ2-7|TRBV6-6
TGTGCCAGCAGACGCGGACAGTCCTACGAGCAGTACTTC
CASRRGQSYEQYF
>TRBD1|few|TRBJ1-3|TRBV7-6
TGTGCCAGCAGCTCCGGGACAGAGCTCTCTGGAAACACCATATATTTT
CASSSGTELSGNTIYF
>NA|NA|TRBJ1-1|TRBV6-2/TRBV6-3
TGTGCCAGCAGTTACTCTGGGCATAACACTGAAGCTTTCTTT
CASSYSGHNTEAFF
>NA|NA|TRBJ2-7|TRBV5-8
TGTGCCAGCAGTCCACCCCCTTCCTACGAGCAGTACTTC
CASSPPPSYEQYF
>TRBD2|NA|TRBJ2-5|TRBV19
TGTGCCAGTAGTATCGAAGCGGGACAAGAGACCCAGTACTTC
CASSIEAGQETQYF
>NA|NA|TRBJ1-1|TRBV15
TGTGCCACCAGCAGAGAGGGGGTGAACACTGAAGCTTTCTTT
CATSREGVNTEAFF